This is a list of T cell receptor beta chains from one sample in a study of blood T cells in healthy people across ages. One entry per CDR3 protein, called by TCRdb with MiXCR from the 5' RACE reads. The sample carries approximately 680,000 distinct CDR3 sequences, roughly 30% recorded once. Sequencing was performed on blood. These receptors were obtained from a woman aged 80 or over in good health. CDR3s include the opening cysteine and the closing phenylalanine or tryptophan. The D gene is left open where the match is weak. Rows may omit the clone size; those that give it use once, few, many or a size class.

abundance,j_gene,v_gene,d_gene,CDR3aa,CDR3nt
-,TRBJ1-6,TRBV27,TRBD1,CASSPGTGGYSPLHF,TGTGCCAGCAGTCCAGGGACAGGGGGATATTCACCCCTCCACTTT
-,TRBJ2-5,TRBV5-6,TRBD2,CASSSLAGGRGEQYF,TGTGCCAGCAGCTCTCTAGCGGGGGGGAGGGGTGAGCAGTACTTC
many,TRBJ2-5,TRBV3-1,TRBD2,CASSQDERGTGTQYF,TGTGCCAGCAGCCAAGACGAGCGGGGGACCGGGACCCAGTACTTC
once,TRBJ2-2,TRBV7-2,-,CVSSLERGSRERFF,TGTGTCAGCAGCTTAGAGAGGGGGTCACGGGAGCGGTTTTTT
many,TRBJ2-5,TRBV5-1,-,CASSPQGRQETQYF,TGCGCCAGCAGCCCACAGGGTCGACAAGAGACCCAGTACTTC
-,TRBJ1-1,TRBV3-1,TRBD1,CASSQESGTDEAFF,TGTGCCAGCAGCCAAGAGAGTGGGACAGACGAAGCTTTCTTT
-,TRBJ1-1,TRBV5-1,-,CASSFGVGTEAFF,TGCGCCAGCAGCTTCGGAGTCGGCACTGAAGCTTTCTTT
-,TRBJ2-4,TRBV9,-,CASSVLSGGLGNIQYF,TGTGCCAGCAGCGTACTCAGCGGCGGTTTGGGTAACATTCAGTACTTC
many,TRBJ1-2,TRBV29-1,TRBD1,CSVDSVLIGQGEGYTF,TGCAGCGTTGATTCTGTTCTTATTGGACAGGGGGAAGGCTACACCTTC
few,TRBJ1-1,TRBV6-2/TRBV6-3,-,CASNPVPGITEAFF,TGTGCCAGCAATCCCGTACCAGGGATCACTGAAGCTTTCTTT
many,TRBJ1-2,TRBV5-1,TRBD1,CASSHGQGAGGNTF,TGCGCCAGCAGTCATGGACAGGGGGCAGGTGGTAACACCTTC
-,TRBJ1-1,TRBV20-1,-,CSARPRQGPGGITEAFF,TGCAGTGCTCGTCCTAGACAAGGGCCGGGGGGTATCACTGAAGCTTTCTTT
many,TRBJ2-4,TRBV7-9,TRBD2,CASSLSGGANIQYF,TGTGCCAGCAGCCTTAGCGGGGGGGCAAACATTCAGTACTTC
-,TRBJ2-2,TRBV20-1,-,CSAPVRGRGDGELFF,TGCAGTGCCCCGGTTAGGGGCCGCGGTGACGGGGAGCTGTTTTTT
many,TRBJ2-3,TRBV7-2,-,CASSFRPTDTQYF,TGTGCCAGCAGCTTCCGCCCCACAGATACGCAGTATTTT
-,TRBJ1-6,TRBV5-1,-,CASSGGLGVNSPLHF,TGCGCCAGCAGCGGGGGACTGGGAGTTAATTCACCCCTCCACTTT
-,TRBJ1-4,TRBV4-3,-,CASSQDWTAYNEKLFF,TGCGCCAGCAGCCAAGATTGGACAGCCTATAATGAAAAACTGTTTTTT
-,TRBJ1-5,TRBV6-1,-,CASSDRGVQPQHF,TGTGCCAGCAGTGATCGGGGTGTTCAGCCCCAGCATTTT
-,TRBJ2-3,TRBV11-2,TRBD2,CASSSPGLAGNGADTQYF,TGTGCCAGCAGCTCCCCGGGACTAGCGGGGAATGGGGCAGATACGCAGTATTTT
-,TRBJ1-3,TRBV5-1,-,CASSLMGDRNTIYF,TGCGCCAGCAGCTTGATGGGAGATCGAAACACCATATATTTT
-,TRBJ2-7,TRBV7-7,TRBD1,CASSPDRWNEQYF,TGTGCCAGCAGTCCGGACAGGTGGAATGAGCAGTACTTC
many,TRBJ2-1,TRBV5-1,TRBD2,CASSSRTSGGSNEQFF,TGCGCCAGCAGCTCCCGGACTAGCGGGGGGTCCAATGAGCAGTTCTTC
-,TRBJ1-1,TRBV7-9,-,CASSSGRDNTEAFF,TGTGCCAGCAGCTCGGGCCGAGACAACACTGAAGCTTTCTTT
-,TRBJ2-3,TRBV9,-,CASSVFGISSTDAQYF,TGTGCCAGCAGCGTGTTCGGTATTTCTAGCACAGATGCGCAGTATTTT
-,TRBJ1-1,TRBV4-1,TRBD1,CASSQVDRGWTEAFF,TGCGCCAGCAGCCAAGTCGACAGGGGATGGACTGAAGCTTTCTTT
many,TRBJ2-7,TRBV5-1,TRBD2,CASSLATGGTYEQYF,TGCGCCAGCAGCTTGGCCACGGGGGGGACCTACGAGCAGTACTTC
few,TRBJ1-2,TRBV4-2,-,CASSQEADYGYTF,TGTGCCAGCAGCCAAGAGGCGGACTATGGCTACACCTTC
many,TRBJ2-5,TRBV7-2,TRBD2,CASSLDPLLSGGLETQYF,TGTGCCAGCAGCTTAGACCCTCTACTCAGCGGGGGGCTCGAGACCCAGTACTTC